Listed below are T cell receptor beta chains from one sample, sequenced in a study of cytomegalovirus exposure and HLA in healthy donors. Clones were sequenced by immunoSEQ multiplex PCR, and TCRdb holds only the in-frame ones, with some missing. The sample lists about 360,000 clones; 75% to 90% were seen once. Sequencing was done on a sample of PBMCs. The receptors here all came from a woman aged 18-29 years in good health and CMV-seronegative. Both conserved end residues are part of each CDR3. D genes are given only for firm matches. Expanded clones get a size class; other rows say once, few or many, or leave the size out.

D: NA; J: TRBJ1-1; V: TRBV5-1; size: NA; CDR3: CASSLGQGYTEAFF; DNA: TGCGCCAGCAGCTTAGGGCAGGGTTACACTGAAGCTTTCTTT
D: NA; J: TRBJ2-5; V: TRBV19; size: NA; CDR3: CASTQGETQYF; DNA: TGTGCCAGTACTCAGGGAGAGACCCAGTACTTC
D: TRBD1; J: TRBJ2-5; V: TRBV2; size: NA; CDR3: CASSETTGGNQETQYF; DNA: TGTGCCAGCAGTGAGACGACAGGGGGTAACCAAGAGACCCAGTACTTC
D: TRBD1; J: TRBJ2-1; V: TRBV11-2; size: once; CDR3: CASSSDRFYNEQFF; DNA: TGTGCCAGCAGCTCGGACAGGTTCTACAATGAGCAGTTCTTC
D: TRBD1; J: TRBJ2-7; V: TRBV30; size: NA; CDR3: CAWARTGTGRYEQYF; DNA: TGTGCCTGGGCCCGGACGGGGACAGGGAGGTACGAGCAGTACTTC
D: NA; J: TRBJ1-1; V: TRBV6-6; size: NA; CDR3: CASSYGSSEAFF; DNA: TGTGCCAGCAGTTACGGGAGCTCTGAAGCTTTCTTT
D: TRBD1; J: TRBJ2-2; V: TRBV30; size: few; CDR3: CAWLLPGQQNTGELFF; DNA: TGTGCCTGGCTTCTCCCGGGACAGCAGAACACCGGGGAGCTGTTTTTT
D: TRBD1; J: TRBJ2-3; V: TRBV5-1; size: NA; CDR3: CASGLTGGRYTDTQYF; DNA: TGCGCCAGCGGACTCACAGGGGGCAGATACACAGATACGCAGTATTTT
D: TRBD1; J: TRBJ1-1; V: TRBV2; size: NA; CDR3: CASSRPGGTEAFF; DNA: TGTGCCAGCAGCCGGCCAGGGGGCACTGAAGCTTTCTTT
D: NA; J: TRBJ2-1; V: TRBV7-9; size: NA; CDR3: CASSLVAGPPYNEQFF; DNA: TGTGCCAGCAGCTTAGTGGCGGGGCCTCCTTACAATGAGCAGTTCTTC
D: NA; J: TRBJ1-1; V: TRBV2; size: NA; CDR3: CASSEQGEYTEAFF; DNA: TGTGCCAGCAGTGAACAGGGCGAGTACACTGAAGCTTTCTTT
D: TRBD1; J: TRBJ2-1; V: TRBV28; size: NA; CDR3: CASSLIRGLYNEQFF; DNA: TGTGCCAGCAGTCTAATCAGGGGGCTCTACAATGAGCAGTTCTTC
D: NA; J: TRBJ2-7; V: TRBV29-1; size: NA; CDR3: CRLSRQRLGDEQYF; DNA: TGCAGGTTATCTCGGCAGCGTCTCGGGGACGAGCAGTACTTC
D: TRBD1; J: TRBJ1-3; V: TRBV9; size: NA; CDR3: CASSVKGDRVSGNTIYF; DNA: TGTGCCAGCAGCGTAAAGGGGGACAGGGTGTCTGGAAACACCATATATTTT
D: NA; J: TRBJ2-7; V: TRBV14; size: few; CDR3: CASSQTAYEQYF; DNA: TGTGCCAGCAGCCAGACAGCCTACGAGCAGTACTTC
D: NA; J: TRBJ1-5; V: TRBV28; size: NA; CDR3: CASSLYHRNSNQPQHF; DNA: TGTGCCAGCAGTTTATATCACAGGAATAGCAATCAGCCCCAGCATTTT
D: TRBD1; J: TRBJ1-1; V: TRBV9; size: few; CDR3: CASSQSGQGRAFF; DNA: TGTGCCAGCAGCCAAAGTGGACAGGGTCGGGCTTTCTTT
D: NA; J: TRBJ1-4; V: TRBV6-1; size: NA; CDR3: CASRGWEANEKLFF; DNA: TGTGCCAGCAGGGGGTGGGAGGCTAATGAAAAACTGTTTTTT
D: TRBD1; J: TRBJ2-5; V: TRBV18; size: NA; CDR3: CASSPLPGQGIGETQYF; DNA: TGTGCCAGCTCACCACTGCCGGGACAGGGAATCGGGGAGACCCAGTACTTC
D: NA; J: TRBJ2-1; V: TRBV7-6; size: once; CDR3: CASSLGGGVNEQFF; DNA: TGTGCCAGCAGCTTAGGTGGAGGGGTCAATGAGCAGTTCTTC
D: TRBD1; J: TRBJ2-3; V: TRBV11-2; size: NA; CDR3: CASSLGFPGTGEIDTQYF; DNA: TGTGCCAGCAGCTTAGGCTTCCCCGGGACAGGGGAGATAGATACGCAGTATTTT
D: NA; J: TRBJ2-5; V: TRBV5-1; size: NA; CDR3: CASSLSAQETQYF; DNA: TGCGCCAGCAGCTTGAGCGCTCAAGAGACCCAGTACTTC
D: NA; J: TRBJ2-5; V: TRBV29-1; size: NA; CDR3: CSVVPIPAGLSKTQYF; DNA: TGCAGCGTTGTCCCCATCCCCGCCGGGTTGAGTAAGACCCAGTACTTC
D: NA; J: TRBJ1-1; V: TRBV29-1; size: NA; CDR3: CSVGDRGNTEAFF; DNA: TGCAGCGTTGGTGACCGAGGAAACACTGAAGCTTTCTTT
D: NA; J: TRBJ2-6; V: TRBV30; size: NA; CDR3: CAWSVGGWGSGANVLTF; DNA: TGTGCCTGGAGTGTAGGCGGGTGGGGCTCTGGGGCCAACGTCCTGACTTTC
D: TRBD1; J: TRBJ1-4; V: TRBV15; size: NA; CDR3: CATSTASRDRDNEKLFF; DNA: TGTGCCACCAGCACCGCGTCGCGGGACAGAGATAATGAAAAACTGTTTTTT
D: NA; J: TRBJ2-3; V: TRBV6-5; size: NA; CDR3: CASSSRTNTDTQYF; DNA: TGTGCCAGCAGCTCCCGGACTAACACAGATACGCAGTATTTT
D: NA; J: TRBJ2-1; V: TRBV25-1; size: NA; CDR3: CASSESRLNHEQFF; DNA: TGTGCCAGCAGTGAATCTCGACTAAACCATGAGCAGTTCTTC
D: NA; J: TRBJ1-1; V: TRBV27; size: NA; CDR3: CASRTGNTEAFF; DNA: TGTGCCAGCAGAACAGGGAACACTGAAGCTTTCTTT
D: TRBD2; J: TRBJ2-7; V: TRBV7-9; size: NA; CDR3: CASSLEAGELTYEQYF; DNA: TGTGCCAGCAGCTTAGAGGCGGGAGAGTTGACCTACGAGCAGTACTTC
D: NA; J: TRBJ2-3; V: TRBV7-6; size: NA; CDR3: CAVRGPPDTQYF; DNA: TGTGCCGTGCGGGGCCCGCCAGATACGCAGTATTTT
D: NA; J: TRBJ2-7; V: TRBV28; size: NA; CDR3: CASSLVREQYF; DNA: TGTGCCAGCTCTTTAGTCCGCGAGCAGTACTTC
D: NA; J: TRBJ1-1; V: TRBV7-9; size: NA; CDR3: CASSWANTEAFF; DNA: TGTGCCAGCAGCTGGGCGAACACTGAAGCTTTCTTT
D: TRBD2; J: TRBJ2-3; V: TRBV14; size: NA; CDR3: CASSQDGSGRARGADTQYF; DNA: TGTGCCAGCAGCCAAGATGGTAGCGGGAGGGCCCGAGGCGCAGATACGCAGTATTTT
D: NA; J: TRBJ2-3; V: TRBV7-9; size: NA; CDR3: CASSQISGDTQYF; DNA: TGTGCCAGCAGCCAGATCTCCGGGGATACGCAGTATTTT
D: NA; J: TRBJ1-5; V: TRBV21-1; size: NA; CDR3: CASNPGPGHQPQHF; DNA: TGTGCCAGCAACCCAGGTCCAGGGCATCAGCCCCAGCATTTT
D: TRBD1; J: TRBJ2-7; V: TRBV13; size: NA; CDR3: CASSSTTGSSYEQYF; DNA: TGTGCCAGCAGCAGTACGACAGGGAGCTCCTACGAGCAGTACTTC
D: NA; J: TRBJ1-5; V: TRBV19; size: NA; CDR3: CASSIAGVELNQPQHF; DNA: TGTGCCAGTAGTATAGCGGGAGTGGAGCTCAATCAGCCCCAGCATTTT
D: TRBD2; J: TRBJ2-5; V: TRBV15; size: NA; CDR3: CATSNGRASGGETQYF; DNA: TGTGCCACCAGCAACGGACGGGCTAGCGGGGGAGAGACCCAGTACTTC
D: NA; J: TRBJ2-7; V: TRBV28; size: NA; CDR3: CASSLGSYEQYF; DNA: TGTGCCAGCAGTTTAGGTAGCTACGAGCAGTACTTC